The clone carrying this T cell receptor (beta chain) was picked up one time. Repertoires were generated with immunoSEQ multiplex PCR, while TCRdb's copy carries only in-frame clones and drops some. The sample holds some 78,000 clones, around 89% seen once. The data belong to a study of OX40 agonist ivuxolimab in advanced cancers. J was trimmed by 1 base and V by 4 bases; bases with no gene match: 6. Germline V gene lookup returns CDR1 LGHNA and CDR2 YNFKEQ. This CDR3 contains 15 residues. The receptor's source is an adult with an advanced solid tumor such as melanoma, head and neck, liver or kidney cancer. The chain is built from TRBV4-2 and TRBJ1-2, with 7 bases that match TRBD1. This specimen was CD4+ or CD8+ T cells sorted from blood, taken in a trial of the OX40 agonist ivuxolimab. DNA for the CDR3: TGTGCCAGCAGCCCACAAACAGGGGTTAACTATGGCTACACCTTC. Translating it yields CASSPQTGVNYGYTF.